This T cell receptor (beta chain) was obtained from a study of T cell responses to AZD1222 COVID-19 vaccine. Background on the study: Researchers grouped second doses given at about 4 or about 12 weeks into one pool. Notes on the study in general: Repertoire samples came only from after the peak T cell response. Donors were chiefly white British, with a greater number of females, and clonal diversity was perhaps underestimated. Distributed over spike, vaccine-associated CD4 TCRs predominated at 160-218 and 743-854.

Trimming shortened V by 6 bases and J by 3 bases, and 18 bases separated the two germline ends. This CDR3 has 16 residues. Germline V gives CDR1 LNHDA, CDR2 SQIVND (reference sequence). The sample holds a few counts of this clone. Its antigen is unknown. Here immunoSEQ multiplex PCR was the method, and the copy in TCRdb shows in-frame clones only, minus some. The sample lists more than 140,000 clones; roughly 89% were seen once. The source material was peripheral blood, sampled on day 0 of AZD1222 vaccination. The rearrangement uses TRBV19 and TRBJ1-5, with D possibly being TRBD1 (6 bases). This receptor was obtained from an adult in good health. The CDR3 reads CASSPQKGGTNQPQHF. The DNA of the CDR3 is TGTGCCAGTAGCCCACAGAAGGGGGGAACCAATCAGCCCCAGCATTTT.